A selection of T cell receptor beta chains follows, all from one sample in a study of T cells expressing NK-cell markers. From its re-call of the 5' RACE reads, TCRdb lists each CDR3 protein once, without DNA. Seen in this sample are 150,000 to 180,000 distinct CDR3 sequences; the ten most common clones hold 37%. What was sequenced was blood T cells: a sorted CD56 or NKG2C T cell subset, CD4+ or CD8+ T cells, or bulk PBMC T cells (not recorded which). The receptors here all came from a woman aged 45-59 years in good health. Each CDR3 is given with its conserved first and last residue.

v_gene: TRBV19
j_gene: TRBJ2-1
CDR3aa: CASSPGSVGHNEQFF

v_gene: TRBV12-3/TRBV12-4
j_gene: TRBJ2-3
CDR3aa: CASSLPSTGIMSTDTQYF

v_gene: TRBV12-3/TRBV12-4
j_gene: TRBJ2-7
CDR3aa: CASAVGQGNFYLEQYF

v_gene: TRBV6-5
j_gene: TRBJ2-7
CDR3aa: CASSYTGLAGIPYEQYF

v_gene: TRBV4-1
j_gene: TRBJ2-3
CDR3aa: CASSHDDRPRGDTQYF

v_gene: TRBV10-2
j_gene: TRBJ2-3
CDR3aa: CASRPHRADTQYF

v_gene: TRBV7-8
j_gene: TRBJ2-2
CDR3aa: CASSFLAGANTGELFF

v_gene: TRBV28
j_gene: TRBJ2-1
CDR3aa: CASILTSGYNEQFF

v_gene: TRBV19
j_gene: TRBJ1-5
CDR3aa: CASSVGGVNQPQHF

v_gene: TRBV5-1
j_gene: TRBJ1-2
CDR3aa: CASSRDPGSYGYTF

v_gene: TRBV4-1
j_gene: TRBJ2-1
CDR3aa: CASRVLPSYNEQFF

v_gene: TRBV27
j_gene: TRBJ2-7
CDR3aa: CASSPNSLSYEQYF

v_gene: TRBV20-1
j_gene: TRBJ2-5
CDR3aa: CSARDRAGTIQETQYF

v_gene: TRBV29-1
j_gene: TRBJ2-1
CDR3aa: CSALAGGYSSYNEQFF

v_gene: TRBV10-2
j_gene: TRBJ2-1
CDR3aa: CASSYIGIDNEQFF

v_gene: TRBV11-2
j_gene: TRBJ2-2
CDR3aa: CASSLTGTSLGGRTGELFF